The 16 T cell receptor beta chains below were found in one sample sequenced in a study of shared clonotypes between healthy human individuals. Clones were sequenced by immunoSEQ multiplex PCR, and TCRdb holds only the in-frame ones, with some missing. The data show about 1.1 million clones, 70% to 80% seen once. Sequencing input: memory CD4+ T cells from PBMCs. Subset given: CD45RA-negative fraction. The receptors were gathered from a man aged 18 to 30 in good health. Some clones in this sample may be carry-over from other donors' samples.

This chain connects TRBV2 to TRBJ1-5; TRBD1 agrees at 9 bases. CDR1 is SNHLY, CDR2 FYNNEI, per germline. Trimming at V came to 6 bases and at J to 5 bases, leaving 8 bases not matched to a gene. This CDR3 region has 15 residues. The CDR3 nucleotides are TGTGCCAGCAGACCTACAGGGGGCGACGATCAGCCCCAGCATTTT. Its translation is CASRPTGGDDQPQHF.

This clone was counted a few times. V gene TRBV7-9 combines with J gene TRBJ2-2; 7 nucleotides match TRBD1. This CDR3 has 14 amino acids. The trim removed 5 bases at V and 5 bases at J, leaving 5 bases unmatched. The germline gives CDR1 SEHNR, CDR2 FQNEAQ (reference sequence). The CDR3 loop reads CASSRGLETGELFF. Written as DNA, the CDR3 is TGTGCCAGCAGCAGGGGGCTAGAAACCGGGGAGCTGTTTTTT.

J is TRBJ2-3 and V is TRBV29-1; D unclear. The CDR3 totals 13 residues. Germline V gives CDR1 SQVTM, CDR2 ANQGSEA. V was shortened by 7 bases and J by 2 bases, with 13 bases between the two germline ends. The CDR3: CSGKPGNTDTQYF. DNA of the CDR3: TGCAGCGGTAAACCTGGGAACACAGATACGCAGTATTTT.

The chain recombines TRBV5-4 with TRBJ2-1, with 11 nucleotides matching TRBD2. CDR3 length: 14 amino acids. Germline V gene lookup returns CDR1 SGHNT and CDR2 YYREEE (reference sequence). The ends lost 9 bases at V and 5 bases at J; junction bases unmatched: 7. CDR3 nucleotides: TGTGCCACCCTCCCGGGACTAGCGGACAATGAGCAGTTCTTC. Amino acids: CATLPGLADNEQFF.

The V and J genes are TRBV2 and TRBJ2-4, with TRBD2 as a possible D gene (6 bases). Trimming took off 4 bases at V and 1 base at J, with 11 bases between the two ends. This CDR3 is 15 amino acids long. Germline values: CDR1 SNHLY, CDR2 FYNNEI. CDR3 in DNA: TGTGCCAGCAGTGCAGAAGGGAGGGCCAAAAACATTCAGTACTTC. Protein: CASSAEGRAKNIQYF.

The gene calls are TRBV11-1 and TRBJ2-3; possible D gene TRBD1, 8 bases. Germline-derived CDR1 and CDR2 are SGHAT and FQDESV (reference sequence). This CDR3 contains 14 residues. V was clipped by 3 bases and J by 8 bases, with 15 bases between them. In DNA, the CDR3 is TGTGCCAGCAGCTTCGGACAGGGAGGGCCTACGCAGTATTTT. Protein: CASSFGQGGPTQYF. Using reference TRBV11-1 and TRBJ2-3 for the parts outside the CDR3, the full variable domain is EAEVAQSPRYKITEKSQAVAFWCDPISGHATLYWYRQILGQGPELLVQFQDESVVDDSQLPKDRFSAERLKGVDSTLKIQPAELGDSAMYLCASSFGQGGPTQYFGPGTRLTVL.

V gene TRBV4-2 combines with J gene TRBJ2-5, with 9 nucleotides matching TRBD1. CDR3 size: 16 residues. Per germline, CDR1 LGHNA and CDR2 YNFKEQ. J was trimmed by 5 bases and V by 1 base; bases with no gene match: 8. The CDR3 is CASSQGIQQGAETQYF. CDR3 nucleotides: TGTGCCAGCAGCCAAGGGATCCAACAGGGGGCCGAGACCCAGTACTTC.

The chain uses TRBV2 and TRBJ2-7; 8 bases map to TRBD2. V shed 9 bases and J 7 bases; nucleotides not matched to a gene: 8. The CDR3 is made up of 12 amino acids. In germline, CDR1 is SNHLY, CDR2 FYNNEI. The CDR3 reads CASTRERGEQYF. The DNA for the CDR3 is TGTGCCAGTACGCGGGAGCGGGGGGAGCAGTACTTC. The full variable domain, with the rest looked up from reference TRBV2 and TRBJ2-7, is EPEVTQTPSHQVTQMGQEVILRCVPISNHLYFYWYRQILGQKVEFLVSFYNNEISEKSEIFDDQFSVERPDGSNFTLKIRSTKLEDSAMYFCASTRERGEQYFGPGTRLTVT.

This clone was seen once. V is TRBV7-9 and J is TRBJ2-1, with D hard to call. This CDR3 has 13 residues. V lost 2 bases, J lost 4 bases, and 6 bases lay in between. The germline gives CDR1 SEHNR, CDR2 FQNEAQ (reference sequence). As DNA, the CDR3 is TGTGCCAGCAGCTTATTTGGATACAATGAGCAGTTCTTC. As protein: CASSLFGYNEQFF.

The chain employs TRBV18 and TRBJ2-1; TRBD2 matches at 14 bases. V lost 4 bases to trimming and J lost 8 bases; unmatched junction nucleotides: 10. In germline, CDR1 is KGHSH, CDR2 LQKENI. The CDR3 length is 17 residues. The CDR3 bases are TGTGCCAGCTCACTTAGCGGGACTAGCGGGAGTGTGGATGAGCAGTTCTTC. Its protein is CASSLSGTSGSVDEQFF.

Only one count was recorded for this clone. The chain joins TRBV5-4 to TRBJ2-5; tentatively, D is TRBD1 or TRBD2 (6 bases each). With 4 bases removed from V and 6 bases from J, the gap between germline ends came to 19 bases. CDR3 size: 15 residues. Germline V CDR1 and CDR2: SGHNT, YYREEE (reference sequence). The DNA for the CDR3 is TGTGCCAGCAGCCCCTCACGGGGGCAGCAAAAGACCCAGTACTTC. This translates into CASSPSRGQQKTQYF.

This clone was seen a few times. V gene TRBV6-5 combines with J gene TRBJ2-7; TRBD2 matches 7 bases. V dropped 0 bases and J dropped 2; count of bases not matched to a gene: 4. CDR1 is MNHEY and CDR2 is SVGAGI in the germline V gene. The CDR3 totals 15 residues. Here the CDR3 DNA reads TGTGCCAGCAGTTACTCGCGGGGGACTACCTACGAGCAGTACTTC. Protein sequence: CASSYSRGTTYEQYF.

The chain couples TRBV5-5 to TRBJ2-1, with TRBD2 matching 8 bases. The germline V gene has CDR1 SGHKS and CDR2 YYEKEE (reference sequence). The CDR3 consists of 19 residues. V gave up 0 bases and J gave up 6 bases; unmatched junction bases: 17. The CDR3 reads CASSLAGVVGTRIPNEQFF. CDR3 in DNA: TGTGCCAGCAGCTTGGCCGGCGTGGTAGGGACTAGGATCCCCAATGAGCAGTTCTTC. The complete variable domain, with remaining parts taken from reference TRBV5-5 and TRBJ2-1, reads DAGVTQSPTHLIKTRGQQVTLRCSPISGHKSVSWYQQVLGQGPQFIFQYYEKEERGRGNFPDRFSARQFPNYSSELNVNALLLGDSALYLCASSLAGVVGTRIPNEQFFGPGTRLTVL.

The chain combines TRBV7-9 with TRBJ2-5, with 7 nucleotides matching TRBD2. The CDR3 has 16 residues. Trimming at V came to 5 bases and at J to 5 bases, leaving 14 bases not matched to a gene. Looked up from germline, CDR1 is SEHNR and CDR2 is FQNEAQ (reference sequence). CDR3 DNA sequence: TGTGCCAGCAGCGCCACCTTCCAGCGGGAAGGGGAGACCCAGTACTTC. This encodes CASSATFQREGETQYF.

The CDR3 nucleotides read TGTGCCAGCAGCGTACAGGGGAGGCGGGCCGGGGAGCTGTTTTTT. It specifies CASSVQGRRAGELFF. V usage is TRBV9 and J usage is TRBJ2-2; D tentatively reads TRBD1 or TRBD2 (6 bases each). The V gene's germline CDR1 is SGDLS and CDR2 YYNGEE. There are 15 residues in the CDR3. Trimming removed 1 base from V and 6 bases from J, with 13 bases in between.

The V gene is TRBV23-1, the J gene TRBJ2-6, with 8 positions matching TRBD1. TRBV23-1 is treated as an ORF (open reading frame) with a function not yet certain. The CDR3 contains 19 residues. Losses at the gene ends were 1 base for V and 1 base for J; bases not matched to a gene: 9. Here the CDR3 reads CASSQCAGQGRSGANVLTF. The CDR3 coding sequence is TGCGCCAGCAGTCAATGCGCCGGACAGGGTAGGTCTGGGGCCAACGTCCTGACTTTC.